This T cell receptor (beta chain) was documented in a study of cytomegalovirus exposure and HLA in healthy donors. This PCR relied on a set of 60 Vbeta primers and 13 Jbeta primers. Assay: immunoSEQ multiplex PCR; the TCRdb copy retains only in-frame clones and omits some. The data show over 45,000 clones, 83% seen once. As concerns this clone: As yet, its antigen is unknown.

The CDR3 runs to 16 residues. Germline V gene data show CDR1 as SQVTM and CDR2 as ANQGSEA. The V gene lost 0 bases and the J gene lost 4 bases, with 18 bases spanning the gap. Study-wide points: Productive status was seen about 87% or about 30% of the time for most TCR beta V segments in an earlier analysis.

This rearrangement joins TRBV29-1 to TRBJ2-5; possibly TRBD1 for D (7 bases). The sample was PBMCs. This TCR came from a man in his thirties or forties in good health and CMV-seronegative. CDR3 nucleotide sequence: TGCAGCGTTGAAGATCAGAGGGACAGCGGGTTAGAGACCCAGTACTTC. As protein: CSVEDQRDSGLETQYF.